These T cell receptor beta chains were read from a single sample in a study of OX40 agonist ivuxolimab in advanced cancers. Profiled with immunoSEQ multiplex PCR; TCRdb holds only in-frame clones, not every one. This table has 50,000 to 70,000 clones, 85% appearing once. The sample consisted of CD4+ or CD8+ T cells sorted from blood, taken in a trial of the OX40 agonist ivuxolimab. These receptor sequences come from an adult with an advanced solid tumor such as melanoma, head and neck, liver or kidney cancer. Each CDR3 is given without its conserved first and last residue.

v_call	j_call	cdr3_aa
TRBV11-3	TRBJ2-3	ASRPGLAGRGTHTQY
TRBV9	TRBJ2-3	ASSPLRGTDTQY
TRBV4-1	TRBJ2-2	ASSQVPGTGDLNTGELF
TRBV10-1	TRBJ1-1	ASSASDGANTEAF
TRBV7-2	TRBJ2-3	ASTEHGISTDTQY
TRBV28	TRBJ2-5	ASSFGQGGGETQY
TRBV18	TRBJ2-3	ASSPIRQTPTDTQY
TRBV5-4	TRBJ2-3	ASKTAGTGGTDTQY
TRBV5-1	.	ASRGQGVYEQY
TRBV7-8	TRBJ2-1	ASSSPPYNEQF
TRBV11-2	TRBJ2-1	ASSIGTSGRAGWNEQF
TRBV5-4	TRBJ2-2	ASSLPSGGPVTGELF
TRBV9	TRBJ2-2	ASSVGTGVGTGELF
TRBV7-2	TRBJ1-1	ASSPLSTGRAF
TRBV2	TRBJ2-5	ASSRDYQETQY
TRBV7-2	TRBJ1-2	ASSLQTNYGYT
TRBV7-7	TRBJ2-5	ASSSLGDQETQY
TRBV27	TRBJ2-7	ASSLSWGRLYEQY
TRBV6-5	TRBJ1-4	ASSFRPATNEKLF
TRBV7-8	TRBJ2-7	ASSLDEVGYTSYEQY
TRBV9	TRBJ2-2	ASSPDGTNTGELF
TRBV6-1	TRBJ2-5	ASIPWRGTTETQY
TRBV7-2	TRBJ1-2	ASSLDRTGGRYGYT
TRBV5-4	TRBJ2-1	ASSSRREGLYEQF